Included here is one T cell receptor beta chain sequence, with context. The antigen is undetermined. Profiled with immunoSEQ multiplex PCR; TCRdb holds only in-frame clones, not every one. Of around 2.3 million clones listed, around 95% are singletons. Per the germline V gene, CDR1 is ENHRY and CDR2 is SYGVKD. V was cut by 4 bases and J by 0 bases, with 12 bases left in between. The CDR3 consists of 16 residues. These data are taken from a study of shared clonotypes between healthy human individuals. Overall study results and limits: Sequencing depth was expected to affect clonotype sharing among donors.

The sequence came from a man aged 18 to 29 in good health. The chain uses TRBV10-3 and TRBJ1-4; perhaps TRBD1 as D (5 bases). Specimen: naive CD4+ T cells sorted from blood. Specified subset: CD45RA+ positively selected. The CDR3, as DNA: TGTGCCATCAGTGCGGTGGGGGATGCAACTAATGAAAAACTGTTTTTT. Amino acid sequence: CAISAVGDATNEKLFF.